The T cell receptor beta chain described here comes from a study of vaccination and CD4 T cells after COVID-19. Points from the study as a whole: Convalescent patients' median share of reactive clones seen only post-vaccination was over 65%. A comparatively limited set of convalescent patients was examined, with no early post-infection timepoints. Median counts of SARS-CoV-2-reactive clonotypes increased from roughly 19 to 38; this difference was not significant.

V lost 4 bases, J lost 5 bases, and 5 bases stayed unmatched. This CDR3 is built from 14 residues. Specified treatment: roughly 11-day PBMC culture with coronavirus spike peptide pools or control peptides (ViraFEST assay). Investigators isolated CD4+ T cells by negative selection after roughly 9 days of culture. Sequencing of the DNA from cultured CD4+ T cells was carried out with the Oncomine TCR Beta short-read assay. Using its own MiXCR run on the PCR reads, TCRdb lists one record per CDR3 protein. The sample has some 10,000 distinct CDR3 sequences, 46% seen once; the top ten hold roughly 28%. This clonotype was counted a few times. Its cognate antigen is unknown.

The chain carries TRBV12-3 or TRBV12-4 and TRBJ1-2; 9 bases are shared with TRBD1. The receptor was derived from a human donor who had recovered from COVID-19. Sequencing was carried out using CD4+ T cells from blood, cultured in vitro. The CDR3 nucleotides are TGTGCCAGCAGTTCCAGGACAGGGGTTTATGGCTACACCTTC. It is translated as CASSSRTGVYGYTF.